The following is a TCR beta chain sequence with its context. Its antigen is still unknown. Mouse gene names and germline sequences are the ones reported for this receptor. The sequence runs out 1 residue before the end of the CDR3; the remainder is reconstructed from the germline J gene. The time point label corresponds to: mouse harvest day 7 after allogeneic transplant. Each mouse graft, delivered by tail vein injection, combined 10^6 splenic CD5+ T cells with 10^7 T-cell-depleted bone marrow cells. To model GVHD in mice, a major MHC-mismatch B6 (H2b) into BALB/c (H2d) model was used, and tissues were profiled at day 7 or 14. On day 7 or 14 post-transplant, mouse tissues and retro-orbital blood were harvested with separate sterile tools for each animal, and livers were flushed before harvest. Before genomic DNA isolation with the DNeasy Blood & Tissue Kit, mouse tissues were minced using razor blades in buffered saline.

Library method: the immunoSEQ multiplex PCR assay. TCRbeta CDR3 sequencing was performed at survey depth by Adaptive Biotechnologies, and CDR3 sequences, V/J genes, productive frequency and template counts were reported. Amplification of TCR beta CDR3 regions started from genomic DNA instead of RNA. Under the source paper's analysis protocol: Jensen-Shannon divergence was used to quantify pairwise repertoire overlap between tissues, with a value of 1 indicating complete divergence and a value of 0 indicating identical repertoires. Based on pairwise JSD values, tissues were grouped by single-linkage agglomerative hierarchical clustering, and the results were shown as dendrograms. GLIPH2 was run on all patient samples with simulation_depth 1000, kmer_min_depth 3, cdr3_length_cutoff 8, keeping groups with more than two unique CDR3s. A standardized tissue-overlap score was calculated by extrapolating Jaccard GLIPH-group overlap across patients to a standard repertoire size of 1000 clones. Linear mixed-effect models, with tissue as a fixed effect and individual as a random effect, were used to test how diversity related to clinical or experimental variables. TCRdb took this table from immuneACCESS and kept in-frame rearrangements with V and J called. Such tables lack part of the clones; where checked against another copy, unresolved V genes explain under half of the gap, and the rest is unexplained. For V, J and clone size, that table is used; D and trimming come from the DNA. Within this sample are thousands of clones, with roughly 50% of them counted one time only. The ten most abundant clones make up 6.5% to 10% of the sample.

Measured from the cysteine to the phenylalanine, the CDR3 is 15 residues long. Of the CDR3's DNA, 42 bases were read; they are in frame from base 1. The V end loses 2 bases and the J end loses 1 base, and a stretch of 10 bases separates them. The germline V gene encodes CDR1 LGHNA and CDR2 YSYQKL. The entry originates in a study of tissue T cells after allogeneic stem cell transplantation (dated by TCRdb to 2021 to 2024). Study-wide context: The study profiled TCR beta repertoires in many tissues obtained from research autopsies of patients with and without GVHD, and also in mouse models of GVHD. The human part of the study was a prospective observational study with no blinding and no randomization.

The investigation overall reported the following: Within patients, how anatomically similar the tissues were was a key factor in shaping TCR repertoire composition, regardless of disease or transplant status. A small and clinically heterogeneous patient cohort was studied, and sampling depth was acknowledged as a limitation. In both patients and mice, only a limited portion of the TCR repertoire detected in tissues was captured by blood and spleen T cells. Only a few T cell clones appeared in more than one patient, yet motif-based clustering showed tissue-specific repertoire signatures that were shared between patients. The study did not determine which tissue TCRs were alloreactive or antigen-specific, and some clones might have been persisting host cells.

This clonotype originated in a female BALB/c mouse given C57BL/6 T cells with graft-versus-host disease after an allogeneic hematopoietic cell transplant. The receptor chain draws on TRBV2 and TRBJ2-3; perhaps TRBD1 is the D gene, with 5 bases matching. Source material: lymph node tissue. The DNA read from the CDR3 is TGTGCCAGCAGCCAACTCAGGGAAGGTGCAGAAACGCTGTAT. Its amino acids are CASSQLREGAETLY. The entire CDR3 reads CASSQLREGAETLYF.